The clone carrying this TCR beta chain has just a few counts. Antigen unknown. Every sorted population was more than 98% pure. These data belong to a study of beta chain features in type 1 diabetes. Across the study: Comparable age, gender and cell yields were observed in patients relative to healthy donors. Findings and caveats of the study: Within each of all four CD4+ subsets, Type 1 diabetes patients had TCRB CDR3s that were moderately but significantly shorter.

Trimming removed 2 bases at V and 1 base at J, with 16 bases between. This CDR3 has 16 amino acids. The germline V gene encodes CDR1 SGDLS and CDR2 YYNGEE. The isolated RNA, all of it, was reverse transcribed, so expressed TCRB transcripts were what got sequenced. Clones were sequenced by immunoSEQ multiplex PCR, and TCRdb holds only the in-frame ones, with some missing. The sample contains about 190,000 clones, approximately 8% of which appear only once. The chain employs TRBV9 and TRBJ2-7; D might be TRBD1 (5 bases). The sequence derives from a woman in her 40s with type 1 diabetes. The sequenced sample consisted of central memory CD4+ T cells from blood. Written as DNA, the CDR3 is TGTGCCAGCAGCGTTCACCCCCTTGACAGTTCCTACGAGCAGTACTTC. It is translated as CASSVHPLDSSYEQYF.